Only a few counts were recorded for the clone carrying this T cell receptor (beta chain). Its antigen is unknown. This sample was taken from a study of T-cell reconstitution after alpha-beta-depleted transplantation in children. Study findings and constraints: The origin of high day-60 TCRbeta diversity in some patients lay in surviving recipient T cells and thymic progenitors. Fresh T-cell production supplied most of the T-cell counts and diversity seen one year after transplant. Reports say that about two months after transplant, the alpha-beta T cells came out of several hundred graft clones that had expanded.

Unique molecular identifiers were incorporated during preparation of the TCRbeta library. One entry per CDR3 protein results from TCRdb running MiXCR on the PCR reads. The table records hundreds of thousands of distinct CDR3 sequences, about 24% of them present only once. The sequence was collected from a female patient between 2 and 15 years old who had a stem cell transplant for congenital amegakaryocytic thrombocytopenia, so the T cells may come from the graft donor. The specimen was PBMCs, mostly from graft donor cells, collected 360 days after TCRalphabeta/CD19-depleted stem cell transplant.

This chain's CDR3 is CSAKAGRGYQETQYF. The CDR3 DNA sequence: TGCAGTGCCAAGGCCGGACGAGGGTACCAAGAGACCCAGTACTTC. J is TRBJ2-5 and V is TRBV20-1, with D possibly being TRBD2 (5 bases). Between the trimmed V and J ends, which lost 6 bases and 0 bases, there was a span of 17 bases. The CDR3 runs to 15 residues. The germline V gene encodes CDR1 DFQATT and CDR2 SNEGSKA (reference sequence).